A single sample gave rise to the 32 T cell receptor beta chains below, sequenced in a study of T cell repertoires in cytomegalovirus infection. TCRdb redid the calling of the reads with MiXCR, one entry per CDR3 protein. The sample comprises some 940,000 distinct CDR3 sequences, around 29% of which are singletons, and about 14% rests with the top ten. The antigens of these receptors remain unknown. The sequenced sample was cultured CD8+ T cells from PBMCs, obtained from culture after CMV antigen stimulation. The source of these receptors is a human donor in good health (CMV status not recorded). Some clones in this sample may be carry-over from other donors' samples.

This clonotype appeared many times. The V gene is TRBV27, the J gene TRBJ2-3; TRBD1 aligns across 8 bases. V was pared by 5 bases and J by 5 bases, with 6 bases of the junction left unmatched. The length of the CDR3 is 14 residues. Germline V gene data show CDR1 as MNHEY and CDR2 as SMNVEV (reference sequence). The CDR3 loop is CASSQQGEGDTQYF. DNA for the CDR3: TGTGCCAGCAGTCAACAGGGGGAAGGAGATACGCAGTATTTT.

This clonotype was recorded many times. The chain combines TRBV7-9 with TRBJ1-5; D gene unclear. The V gene's germline CDR1 is SEHNR and CDR2 FQNEAQ (reference sequence). V lost 4 bases, J lost 3 bases, and 13 bases lay in between. The CDR3 is 15 amino acids. CDR3 bases: TGTGCCAGCAGCTCACCGACGGCTCCCAATCAGCCCCAGCATTTT. Protein product: CASSSPTAPNQPQHF.

Only a few counts were recorded for this clonotype. The V gene is TRBV29-1, the J gene TRBJ2-5; D might be TRBD1 or TRBD2, each matching 5 bases. CDR1 SQVTM and CDR2 ANQGSEA come from the germline V gene. V gave up 1 base and J gave up 7 bases, with 10 bases separating them. This CDR3 contains 12 residues. As DNA, the CDR3 is TGCAGCGTTGAAGGGGGCGGAGGGACCCAGTACTTC. This translates into CSVEGGGGTQYF.

This clonotype was picked up many times. This CDR3 reads CASSPLETDTQYF. The CDR3, as DNA: TGTGCCAGCAGCCCCTTGGAGACAGATACGCAGTATTTT. The chain joins TRBV7-6 to TRBJ2-3; no clear D gene. CDR3 size: 13 residues. V was shortened by 5 bases and J by 3 bases, with 9 bases between the two germline ends. CDR1 is SGHVS, CDR2 FNYEAQ, per germline.

This clonotype has a count of ten or more. The chain couples TRBV7-8 to TRBJ1-1, with D unclear. CDR3 length: 13 amino acids. In germline, CDR1 is SGHVS, CDR2 FQNEAQ. With 1 base removed from V and 11 bases from J, the gap between germline ends came to 14 bases. DNA of the CDR3: TGTGCCAGCAGCTTAGATGGCGTATGGAGGGCTTTCTTT. It is translated as CASSLDGVWRAFF.

This clonotype showed up just a few times. The chain uses TRBV2 and TRBJ2-3; 10 bases match TRBD2. CDR1 SNHLY and CDR2 FYNNEI come from the germline V gene. The V segment lost 4 bases and the J segment 2 bases; nucleotides outside the gene matches: 12. CDR3 length: 18 amino acids. DNA for the CDR3: TGTGCCAGCAGTGCAACCGCTAGCGGGGGCCATGTCACAGATACGCAGTATTTT. It yields the protein CASSATASGGHVTDTQYF. The full variable domain, in which reference TRBV2 and TRBJ2-3 provide the parts outside the CDR3, is EPEVTQTPSHQVTQMGQEVILRCVPISNHLYFYWYRQILGQKVEFLVSFYNNEISEKSEIFDDQFSVERPDGSNFTLKIRSTKLEDSAMYFCASSATASGGHVTDTQYFGPGTRLTVL.

The gene calls are TRBV6-6 and TRBJ2-5; 8 nucleotides agree with TRBD1. Germline assignment: CDR1 MNHNY and CDR2 SVGAGI (reference sequence). After removal of 0 bases from V and 5 bases from J, the junction contained 8 bases not matched to a gene. The length of the CDR3 is 16 residues. CDR3 DNA: TGTGCCAGCAGTTACTCGAGGGCAGGGGGCCAGGAGACCCAGTACTTC. Its protein is CASSYSRAGGQETQYF.

Comments on this clonotype: An end of the junction differs from the germline gene, which may be a read error. CDR3 DNA sequence: TGTGCCAGCGGCTTCAGGGGGCCAATGGATGAGCAGTTCTTC. Its translation is CASGFRGPMDEQFF. This chain joins TRBV7-6 and TRBJ2-1, with 8 bases that match TRBD1. The CDR3 covers 14 residues. Germline V gene data show CDR1 as SGHVS and CDR2 as FNYEAQ.

The chain carries TRBV6-6 and TRBJ1-1; D not resolved. The CDR3 length is 13 residues. The V gene's germline CDR1 is MNHNY and CDR2 SVGAGI (reference sequence). The V and J ends lost 0 bases and 7 bases respectively, with 9 bases between them. CDR3 loop: CASSYSTFLEAFF. For the CDR3, the DNA is TGTGCCAGCAGTTACTCGACCTTCCTTGAAGCTTTCTTT.

V and J are TRBV6-5 and TRBJ2-6; D is possibly TRBD1 (6 bases). Germline CDR1 and CDR2: MNHEY and SVGAGI. The CDR3 sequence is 16 residues long. Deletions cut 2 bases from V and 0 bases from J, with 8 bases between. For the CDR3, the DNA is TGTGCCAGCAGTTACGGGACACCCTCTGGGGCCAACGTCCTGACTTTC. Translated, it gives CASSYGTPSGANVLTF.

Concerning this clonotype: At one end, the junction sequence differs from germline, possibly due to a read error. This chain connects TRBV7-6 to TRBJ2-1, with no clear D. Germline CDR1 and CDR2: SGHVS and FNYEAQ. The CDR3 runs 12 residues. The CDR3 sequence: CTSSLPEWEQFF. CDR3 coding DNA: TGTACCAGCAGCTTACCCGAATGGGAGCAGTTCTTC.

The rearrangement uses TRBV7-9 and TRBJ1-1; 8 bases agree with TRBD1. The CDR3 is made up of 16 amino acids. Germline V gene sequence: CDR1 SEHNR, CDR2 FQNEAQ (reference sequence). After removal of 4 bases from V and 0 bases from J, the junction contained 7 bases not matched to a gene. The CDR3 spells CASSYPGQAMNTEAFF. The CDR3, as DNA: TGTGCCAGCAGCTACCCGGGACAGGCAATGAACACTGAAGCTTTCTTT.

Only a few counts were recorded for this clonotype. The chain employs TRBV6-5 and TRBJ1-5; 9 nucleotides line up with TRBD1. The CDR3 has 17 residues. CDR1 and CDR2 from the germline V gene are MNHEY and SVGAGI. V lost 5 bases to trimming and J lost 0 bases; unmatched junction nucleotides: 8. The CDR3: CASSPDRGVYSNQPQHF. CDR3 DNA sequence: TGTGCCAGCAGTCCCGACAGGGGGGTCTATAGCAATCAGCCCCAGCATTTT.

The J gene is TRBJ2-3, the V gene TRBV10-3; possible D gene TRBD1, 6 bases. Germline assignment: CDR1 ENHRY and CDR2 SYGVKD. The CDR3 is 14 amino acids. With 10 bases removed from V and 5 bases from J, the gap between germline ends came to 19 bases. CDR3 region: CATTGTKRGDTQYF. The CDR3 DNA is TGTGCCACCACTGGGACAAAACGAGGAGATACGCAGTATTTT.

This clonotype was seen only a few times. The chain carries TRBV7-9 and TRBJ2-7; either TRBD1 or TRBD2 may fit D (5 bases each). The germline CDR1 and CDR2 sequences are SEHNR and FQNEAQ (reference sequence). This CDR3 has 14 amino acids. The germline V and J ends were trimmed by 2 bases and 3 bases, with 11 bases remaining between them. CDR3 nucleotide sequence: TGTGCCAGCAGCTTATCAGGGACCTACTACGAGCAGTACTTC. It translates to CASSLSGTYYEQYF.

V usage is TRBV12-5 and J usage is TRBJ1-1, with D maybe TRBD1 (5 bases). Germline CDR1 LGHNT, CDR2 FRNRAP. The V end was cut by 1 base, the J end by 6 bases, with 9 bases between. There are 13 residues in the CDR3. The chain's CDR3 is CASGLGQPPEAFF. CDR3 coding DNA: TGTGCTAGTGGTTTGGGACAGCCCCCTGAAGCTTTCTTT.

The CDR3 is CAISESIGNGYTF. The CDR3 DNA is TGTGCCATCAGTGAGTCGATCGGGAATGGCTACACCTTC. This chain uses TRBV10-3 with TRBJ1-2, with no clear D. V lost 0 bases, J lost 6 bases, and 8 bases lay in between. The CDR3 totals 13 residues. Germline-derived CDR1 and CDR2 are ENHRY and SYGVKD.

The chain employs TRBV2 and TRBJ2-1; 7 bases match TRBD2. V lost 8 bases to trimming and J lost 6 bases; unmatched junction nucleotides: 13. This CDR3 spans 15 amino acids. In germline, CDR1 is SNHLY, CDR2 FYNNEI. The CDR3 bases are TGTGCCAGCTACGAAGGGAGCGGGGAATCCAATGAGCAGTTCTTC. Its protein product is CASYEGSGESNEQFF.

The gene calls are TRBV12-5 and TRBJ2-5; 8 bases are a match to TRBD1. The CDR3 extends over 18 amino acids. The trim removed 2 bases at V and 1 base at J, leaving 12 bases unmatched. CDR1 LGHNT and CDR2 FRNRAP come from the germline V gene. CDR3 protein: CASGLSYVTGGGQETQYF. The CDR3 nucleotides are TGTGCTAGTGGTTTGTCTTACGTTACAGGGGGAGGCCAAGAGACCCAGTACTTC. The whole variable domain, filled in from reference TRBV12-5 and TRBJ2-5, reads DARVTQTPRHKVTEMGQEVTMRCQPILGHNTVFWYRQTMMQGLELLAYFRNRAPLDDSGMPKDRFSAEMPDATLATLKIQPSEPRDSAVYFCASGLSYVTGGGQETQYFGPGTRLLVL.

The chain is built from TRBV7-6 and TRBJ2-7, with TRBD1 as a possible D gene (6 bases). CDR1 and CDR2 (germline): SGHVS, FNYEAQ. This CDR3 is built from 13 residues. The V end was cut by 5 bases, the J end by 1 base, with 9 bases between. CDR3 in DNA: TGTGCCAGCAGCGGTGGACAGTCCTACGAGCAGTACGTC. Translation gives CASSGGQSYEQYV.

The chain joins TRBV15 to TRBJ1-2; D might be TRBD1 (6 bases). CDR3 length equals 17 residues. Germline CDR1 is LNHNV and CDR2 is YYDKDF (reference sequence). The V end lost 0 bases, the J end lost 1 base, and 15 bases lay between the germline ends. CDR3 protein: CATSRDFPGQINYGYTF. For the CDR3, the DNA is TGTGCCACCAGCAGAGATTTTCCTGGACAGATTAACTATGGCTACACCTTC. Based on the CDR3 plus reference TRBV15 and TRBJ1-2, the full variable domain is DAMVIQNPRYQVTQFGKPVTLSCSQTLNHNVMYWYQQKSSQAPKLLFHYYDKDFNNEADTPDNFQSRRPNTSFCFLDIRSPGLGDTAMYLCATSRDFPGQINYGYTFGSGTRLTVV.

V usage is TRBV9 and J usage is TRBJ1-2; tentatively, D is TRBD1 (6 bases). Trimming shortened V by 0 bases and J by 4 bases, and 22 bases separated the two germline ends. The CDR3 consists of 18 residues. Germline V CDR1 and CDR2: SGDLS, YYNGEE. CDR3 DNA: TGTGCCAGCAGCGTAGGGGAGCATCAGCCGAACAGGGTCTATGGCTACACCTTC. This sequence encodes CASSVGEHQPNRVYGYTF. Full variable domain (rest looked up from reference TRBV9 and TRBJ1-2): DSGVTQTPKHLITATGQRVTLRCSPRSGDLSVYWYQQSLDQGLQFLIQYYNGEERAKGNILERFSAQQFPDLHSELNLSSLELGDSALYFCASSVGEHQPNRVYGYTFGSGTRLTVV.

This clonotype appeared a single time. The chain links TRBV7-2 to TRBJ2-1, with D possibly called TRBD1 or TRBD2 (5 bases each). The V gene lost 5 bases and the J gene lost 2 bases, with 13 bases spanning the gap. Germline V gives CDR1 SGHTA, CDR2 FQGNSA. The CDR3 loop spans 15 amino acids. The CDR3 sequence: CASSPDWDPYNEQFF. The CDR3 region has the DNA TGTGCCAGCAGCCCCGACTGGGACCCCTACAATGAGCAGTTCTTC.

CDR3 sequence reads: CATSDVGAADTQYF. CDR3 nucleotide sequence: TGTGCCACCAGTGACGTGGGGGCCGCAGATACGCAGTATTTT. The rearrangement uses TRBV24-1 and TRBJ2-3; the D gene is possibly TRBD1 (6 bases). V was shortened by 4 bases and J by 4 bases, with 11 bases between the two germline ends. Germline CDR1 is KGHDR and CDR2 is SFDVKD. The CDR3 is 14 residues long.

This clonotype was counted ten times or more. The V call is TRBV7-9, the J call TRBJ2-3; no clear D gene. V lost 5 bases to trimming and J lost 1 base, with 10 bases between them. The CDR3 has 14 residues. Germline CDR1 and CDR2: SEHNR and FQNEAQ (reference sequence). CDR3 nucleotide sequence: TGTGCCAGCAGCCCCGAAAGGGGCACAGATACGCAGTATTTT. This gives the protein CASSPERGTDTQYF.

This sequence joins TRBV14 and TRBJ1-2; 7 nucleotides align to TRBD1. The CDR3 is made up of 17 amino acids. Trimming at V came to 2 bases and at J to 2 bases, leaving 11 bases not matched to a gene. Germline assignment: CDR1 SGHDN and CDR2 FVKESK. CDR3 sequence reads: CASSQWGTEPLNYGYTF. CDR3 coding DNA: TGTGCCAGCAGCCAATGGGGGACAGAGCCCTTAAACTATGGCTACACCTTC.

This clonotype has more than one count but fewer than ten. The chain carries TRBV14 and TRBJ1-2; 9 bases match TRBD1. V trimming: 1 base; J trimming: 5 bases; junction bases outside the gene matches: 11. This CDR3 contains 17 residues. The germline gives CDR1 SGHDN, CDR2 FVKESK. CDR3 in DNA: TGTGCCAGCAGCCAAGCGTCCTCAGGACAGGGGAGGTATGGCTACACCTTC. This encodes CASSQASSGQGRYGYTF.

The rearrangement joins TRBV2 to TRBJ2-3; D might be TRBD1 or TRBD2, each matching 5 bases. V dropped 6 bases and J dropped 5 bases, with 15 bases sitting between them. CDR1 and CDR2 (germline): SNHLY, FYNNEI. The CDR3 has 14 residues. CDR3: CASRGVVSEDTQYF. The CDR3 DNA follows: TGTGCCAGCAGGGGGGTGGTAAGCGAAGATACGCAGTATTTT. The entire variable domain, with the rest obtained from reference TRBV2 and TRBJ2-3, is as follows: EPEVTQTPSHQVTQMGQEVILRCVPISNHLYFYWYRQILGQKVEFLVSFYNNEISEKSEIFDDQFSVERPDGSNFTLKIRSTKLEDSAMYFCASRGVVSEDTQYFGPGTRLTVL.

This clonotype turned up a few times. The chain couples TRBV9 to TRBJ2-5; TRBD1 aligns across 9 bases. The V segment lost 0 bases and the J segment 5 bases; nucleotides outside the gene matches: 14. The length of the CDR3 is 18 residues. Germline CDR1 and CDR2: SGDLS and YYNGEE. The CDR3 DNA follows: TGTGCCAGCAGCGTAGAATCGGACAGGGGAATAGAGTTGGAGACCCAGTACTTC. This encodes CASSVESDRGIELETQYF.

The chain couples TRBV4-1 to TRBJ1-1, with TRBD1 matching over 7 bases. From germline, CDR1 is MGHRA and CDR2 YSYEKL. Losses at the gene ends were 2 bases for V and 4 bases for J; bases not matched to a gene: 13. The CDR3 spans 17 residues. The CDR3 region is CASSQYVETGIVTEAFF. The CDR3, as DNA: TGCGCCAGCAGCCAATATGTAGAGACAGGGATCGTCACTGAAGCTTTCTTT.

This chain joins TRBV20-1 and TRBJ1-1; D gene ambiguous. V shed 0 bases and J shed 1 base, with 12 bases lying between them. The CDR3 is 15 residues long. CDR1 is DFQATT, CDR2 SNEGSKA, per germline (reference sequence). CDR3 region: CSARDPLAWNTEAFF. The CDR3, as DNA: TGCAGTGCTAGAGATCCGCTTGCCTGGAACACTGAAGCTTTCTTT.

The rearrangement links TRBV6-2 or TRBV6-3 to TRBJ2-1, with D possibly TRBD2 on 5 matching bases. The V end was cut by 0 bases, the J end by 1 base, with 13 bases between. The CDR3 has 17 amino acids. In germline, CDR1 is MNHEY, CDR2 SVGEGT. The CDR3 reads CASSYSREVRSYNEQFF. CDR3 in DNA: TGTGCCAGCAGTTACTCGAGGGAAGTCCGATCCTACAATGAGCAGTTCTTC.